The 8 T cell receptor beta chains reported below all come from one sample, sequenced in a study of control samples from healthy donors and cancer patients. The method was immunoSEQ multiplex PCR; TCRdb's version includes in-frame clones alone and lacks a portion of them. Of about 410,000 clones in the sample, about nine tenths are singletons; the top ten hold more than 6%. Sequencing was performed on PBMCs. These receptors all come from a man aged 35-49 years with head and neck cancer.

The chain combines TRBV30 with TRBJ1-4, with D perhaps matching TRBD1 (5 bases). Trimming left V 5 bases short and J 3 bases short, with 16 bases between. CDR3 length equals 15 residues. Germline V gene lookup returns CDR1 GTSNPN and CDR2 SVGIG (reference sequence). CDR3 sequence: CAWSVRGVANEKLFF. The CDR3 coding sequence is TGTGCCTGGTCTGTTAGGGGAGTTGCTAATGAAAAACTGTTTTTT. The entire variable domain, with the rest obtained from reference TRBV30 and TRBJ1-4, is as follows: SQTIHQWPATLVQPVGSPLSLECTVEGTSNPNLYWYRQAAGRGLQLLFYSVGIGQISSEVPQNLSASRPQDRQFILSSKKLLLSDSGFYLCAWSVRGVANEKLFFGSGTQLSVL.

This clone is a singleton in its sample. V gene TRBV28 combines with J gene TRBJ2-7; 13 bases line up with TRBD2. There are 16 residues in the CDR3. Germline loops: CDR1 MDHEN, CDR2 SYDVKM. V dropped 2 bases and J dropped 9; count of bases not matched to a gene: 10. The CDR3 here is CASSLLPTSGRAVQYF. The CDR3, as DNA: TGTGCCAGCAGTTTACTCCCTACTAGCGGGAGGGCTGTGCAGTACTTC.

This chain links TRBV9 with TRBJ2-7; TRBD2 is a possible D gene (6 bases). In germline, CDR1 is SGDLS, CDR2 YYNGEE. CDR3 length equals 13 residues. The ends were cut back, 3 bases at V and 1 base at J, with 8 bases in the middle. In DNA, the CDR3 is TGTGCCAGCAGCGACCGGGGGTCCTACGAGCAGTACTTC. Amino acid sequence: CASSDRGSYEQYF.

This rearrangement joins TRBV4-1 to TRBJ2-7, with D perhaps matching TRBD1 (5 bases). Germline V CDR1 and CDR2: MGHRA, YSYEKL. This CDR3 region has 13 residues. Trimming stripped 4 bases from V and 3 bases from J, with 10 bases between. CDR3 coding DNA: TGCGCCAGCAGCCCCGGACAATTCTACGAGCAGTACTTC. Its translation is CASSPGQFYEQYF.

The chain couples TRBV19 to TRBJ1-1, with D perhaps TRBD1 (5 bases). V lost 4 bases and J 11 bases, leaving 17 bases between the germline ends. CDR1 is LNHDA and CDR2 is SQIVND in the germline V gene (reference sequence). The CDR3 sequence is 13 residues long. The CDR3 here is CASSRQRMTIAFF. CDR3 bases: TGTGCCAGTAGTAGACAGCGGATGACAATTGCTTTCTTT. Filled out from reference TRBV19 and TRBJ1-1, the complete variable domain reads DGGITQSPKYLFRKEGQNVTLSCEQNLNHDAMYWYRQDPGQGLRLIYYSQIVNDFQKGDIAEGYSVSREKKESFPLTVTSAQKNPTAFYLCASSRQRMTIAFFGQGTRLTVV.

V usage is TRBV5-1 and J usage is TRBJ2-5; D might be TRBD2 (6 bases). The CDR3 runs 14 residues. Looked up from germline, CDR1 is SGHRS and CDR2 is YFSETQ. V was shortened by 4 bases and J by 2 bases, with 12 bases between the two germline ends. The chain's CDR3 is CASSQLADQETQYF. The CDR3 coding sequence is TGCGCCAGCAGCCAATTAGCGGATCAAGAGACCCAGTACTTC.

J is TRBJ2-5 and V is TRBV5-1, with D unresolved. CDR3 length: 15 residues. The germline V gene has CDR1 SGHRS and CDR2 YFSETQ. The germline V and J ends were trimmed by 0 bases and 5 bases, with 14 bases remaining between them. In nucleotides, the CDR3 is TGCGCCAGCAGCTTGGACTTCGGCCCGGAGGAGACCCAGTACTTC. Translated, it gives CASSLDFGPEETQYF.

The count of this clone is one. The same CDR3 can be traced to other DNA sequences in this sample. The gene calls are TRBV28 and TRBJ2-7; D remains ambiguous. Trimming took off 3 bases at V and 1 base at J, with 1 base between the two ends. CDR1 MDHEN and CDR2 SYDVKM come from the germline V gene. The CDR3 loop spans 11 amino acids. The CDR3 loop is CASSFSYEQYF. Written as DNA, the CDR3 is TGTGCCAGCAGTTTTTCCTACGAGCAGTACTTC.